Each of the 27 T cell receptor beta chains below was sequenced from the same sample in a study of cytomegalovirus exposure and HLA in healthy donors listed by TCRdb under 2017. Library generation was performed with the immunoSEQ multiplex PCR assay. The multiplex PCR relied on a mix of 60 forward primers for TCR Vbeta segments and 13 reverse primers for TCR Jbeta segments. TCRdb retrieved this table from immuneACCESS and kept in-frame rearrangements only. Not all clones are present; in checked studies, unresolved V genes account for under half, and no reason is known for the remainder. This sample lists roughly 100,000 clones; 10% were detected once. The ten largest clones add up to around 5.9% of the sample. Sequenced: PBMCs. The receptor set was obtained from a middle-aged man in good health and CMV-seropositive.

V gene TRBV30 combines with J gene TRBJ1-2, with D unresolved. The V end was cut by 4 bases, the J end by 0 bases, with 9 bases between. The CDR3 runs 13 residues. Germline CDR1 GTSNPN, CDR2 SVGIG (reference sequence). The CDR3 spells CAWNKRTNYGYTF. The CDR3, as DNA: TGTGCCTGGAACAAGCGGACTAACTATGGCTACACCTTC.

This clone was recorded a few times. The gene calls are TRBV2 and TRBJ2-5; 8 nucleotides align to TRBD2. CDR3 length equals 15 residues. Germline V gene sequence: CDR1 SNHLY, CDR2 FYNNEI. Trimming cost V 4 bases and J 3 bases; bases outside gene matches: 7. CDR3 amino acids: CASSAGSGGKETQYF. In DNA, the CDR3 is TGTGCCAGCAGTGCAGGTTCGGGAGGGAAAGAGACCCAGTACTTC.

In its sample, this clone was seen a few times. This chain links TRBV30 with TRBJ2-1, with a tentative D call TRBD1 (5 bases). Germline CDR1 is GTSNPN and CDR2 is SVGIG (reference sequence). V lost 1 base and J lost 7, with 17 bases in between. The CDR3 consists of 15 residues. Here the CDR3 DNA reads TGTGCCTGGAGTGACGGAATAGTGGGGCGGAATGAGCAGTTCTTC. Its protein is CAWSDGIVGRNEQFF.

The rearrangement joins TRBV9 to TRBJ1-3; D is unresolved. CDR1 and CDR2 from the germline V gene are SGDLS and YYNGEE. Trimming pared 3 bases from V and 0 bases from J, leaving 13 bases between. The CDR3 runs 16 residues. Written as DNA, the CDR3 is TGTGCCAGCAGCGCCCGGGGTTCCTACTCTGGAAACACCATATATTTT. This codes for CASSARGSYSGNTIYF.

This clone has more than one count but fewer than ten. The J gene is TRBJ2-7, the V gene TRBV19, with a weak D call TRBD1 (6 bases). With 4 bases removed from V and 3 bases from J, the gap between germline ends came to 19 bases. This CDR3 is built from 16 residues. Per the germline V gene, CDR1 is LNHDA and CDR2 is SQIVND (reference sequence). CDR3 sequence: CASSTPKTGRNYEQYF. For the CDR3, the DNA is TGTGCCAGTAGTACCCCTAAGACAGGCCGAAACTACGAGCAGTACTTC.

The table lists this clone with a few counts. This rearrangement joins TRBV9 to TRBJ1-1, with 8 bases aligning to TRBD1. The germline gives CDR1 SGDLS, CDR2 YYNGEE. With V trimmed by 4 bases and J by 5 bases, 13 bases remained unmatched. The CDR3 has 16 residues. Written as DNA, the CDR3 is TGTGCCAGCAGCCCCCGGCCAGGGGGCGAGTGGACTGAAGCTTTCTTT. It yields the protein CASSPRPGGEWTEAFF. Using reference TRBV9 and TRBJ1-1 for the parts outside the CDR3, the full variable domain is DSGVTQTPKHLITATGQRVTLRCSPRSGDLSVYWYQQSLDQGLQFLIQYYNGEERAKGNILERFSAQQFPDLHSELNLSSLELGDSALYFCASSPRPGGEWTEAFFGQGTRLTVV.

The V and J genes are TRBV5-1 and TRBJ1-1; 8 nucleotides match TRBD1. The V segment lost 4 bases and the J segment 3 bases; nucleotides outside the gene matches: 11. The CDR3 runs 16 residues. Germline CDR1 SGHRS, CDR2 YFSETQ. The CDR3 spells CASSPDGTGQYTEAFF. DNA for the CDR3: TGCGCCAGCAGCCCGGACGGGACAGGTCAATACACTGAAGCTTTCTTT.

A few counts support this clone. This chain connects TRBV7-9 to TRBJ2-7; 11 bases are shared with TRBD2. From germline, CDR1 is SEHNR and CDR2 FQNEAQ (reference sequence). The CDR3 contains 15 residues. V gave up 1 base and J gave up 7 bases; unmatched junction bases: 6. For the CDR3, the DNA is TGTGCCAGCAGCTTAGTACTAGCGGGAGTAAAAGAGCAGTACTTC. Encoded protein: CASSLVLAGVKEQYF. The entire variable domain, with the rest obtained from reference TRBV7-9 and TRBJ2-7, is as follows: DTGVSQNPRHKITKRGQNVTFRCDPISEHNRLYWYRQTLGQGPEFLTYFQNEAQLEKSRLLSDRFSAERPKGSFSTLEIQRTEQGDSAMYLCASSLVLAGVKEQYFGPGTRLTVT.

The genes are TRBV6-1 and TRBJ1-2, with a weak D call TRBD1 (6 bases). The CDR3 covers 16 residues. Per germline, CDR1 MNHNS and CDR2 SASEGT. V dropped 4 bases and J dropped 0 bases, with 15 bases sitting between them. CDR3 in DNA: TGTGCCAGCAGTGGGGGGCAGATATTAACTAACTATGGCTACACCTTC. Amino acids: CASSGGQILTNYGYTF.

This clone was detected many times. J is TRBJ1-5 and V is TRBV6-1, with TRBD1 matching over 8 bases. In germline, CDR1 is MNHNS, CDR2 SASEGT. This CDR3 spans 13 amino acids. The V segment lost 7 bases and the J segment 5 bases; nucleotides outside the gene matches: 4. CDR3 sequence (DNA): TGTGCCAGCAAGCCAGGGGGCGATCAGCCCCAGCATTTT. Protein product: CASKPGGDQPQHF.

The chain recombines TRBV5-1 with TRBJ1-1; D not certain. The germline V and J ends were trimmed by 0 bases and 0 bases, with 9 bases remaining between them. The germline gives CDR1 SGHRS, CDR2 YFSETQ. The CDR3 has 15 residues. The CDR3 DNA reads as TGCGCCAGCAGCTTGGGAGGGCCGATGAACACTGAAGCTTTCTTT. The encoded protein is CASSLGGPMNTEAFF. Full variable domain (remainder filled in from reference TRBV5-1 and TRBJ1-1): KAGVTQTPRYLIKTRGQQVTLSCSPISGHRSVSWYQQTPGQGLQFLFEYFSETQRNKGNFPGRFSGRQFSNSRSEMNVSTLELGDSALYLCASSLGGPMNTEAFFGQGTRLTVV.

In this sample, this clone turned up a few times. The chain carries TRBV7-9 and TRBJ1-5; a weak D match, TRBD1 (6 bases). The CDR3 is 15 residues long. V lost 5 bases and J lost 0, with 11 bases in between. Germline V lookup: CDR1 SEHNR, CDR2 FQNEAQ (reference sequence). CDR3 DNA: TGTGCCAGCAGCACTGGACAGCTTAGCAATCAGCCCCAGCATTTT. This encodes CASSTGQLSNQPQHF.

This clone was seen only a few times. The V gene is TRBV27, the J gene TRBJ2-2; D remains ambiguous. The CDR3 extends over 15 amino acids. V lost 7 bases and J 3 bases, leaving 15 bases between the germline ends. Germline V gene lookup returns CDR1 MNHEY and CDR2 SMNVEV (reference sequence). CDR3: CASTVGAGYTGELFF. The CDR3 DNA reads TGTGCCAGCACTGTAGGCGCCGGGTACACCGGGGAGCTGTTTTTT.

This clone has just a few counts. The CDR3 bases are TGTGCCAGCAGCTTACCCCTAAGGGGGCGACTGGACTACGAGCAGTACTTC. This codes for CASSLPLRGRLDYEQYF. J is TRBJ2-7 and V is TRBV7-2, with 7 positions matching TRBD1. CDR1 is SGHTA and CDR2 is FQGNSA in the germline V gene. V lost 2 bases to trimming and J lost 3 bases; unmatched junction nucleotides: 13. The CDR3 contains 17 residues.

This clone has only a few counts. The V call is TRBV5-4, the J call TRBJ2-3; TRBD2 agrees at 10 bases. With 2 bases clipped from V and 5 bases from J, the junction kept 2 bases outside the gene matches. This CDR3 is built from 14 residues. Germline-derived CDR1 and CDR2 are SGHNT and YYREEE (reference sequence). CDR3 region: CASSLASGGDTQYF. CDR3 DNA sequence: TGTGCCAGCAGCTTAGCTAGCGGGGGAGATACGCAGTATTTT.

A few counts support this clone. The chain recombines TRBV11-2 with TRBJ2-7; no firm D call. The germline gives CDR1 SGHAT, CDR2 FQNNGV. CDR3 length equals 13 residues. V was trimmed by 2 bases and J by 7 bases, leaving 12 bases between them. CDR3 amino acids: CASSLWMVEEQYF. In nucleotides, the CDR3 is TGTGCCAGCAGCTTATGGATGGTGGAGGAGCAGTACTTC.

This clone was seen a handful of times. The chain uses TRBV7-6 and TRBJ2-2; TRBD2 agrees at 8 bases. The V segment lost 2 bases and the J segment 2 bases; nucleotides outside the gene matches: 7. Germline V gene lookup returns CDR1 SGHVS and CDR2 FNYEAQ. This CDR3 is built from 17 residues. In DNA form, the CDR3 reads TGTGCCAGCAGCTTACGGAGGGGACTAGGCAACACCGGGGAGCTGTTTTTT. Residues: CASSLRRGLGNTGELFF.

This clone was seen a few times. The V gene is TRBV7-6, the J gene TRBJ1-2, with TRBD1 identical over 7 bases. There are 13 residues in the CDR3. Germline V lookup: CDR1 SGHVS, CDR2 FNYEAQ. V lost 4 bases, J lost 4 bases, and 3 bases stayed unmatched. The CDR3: CASSSGQLYGYTF. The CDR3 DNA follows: TGTGCCAGCAGCTCGGGACAGCTCTATGGCTACACCTTC.

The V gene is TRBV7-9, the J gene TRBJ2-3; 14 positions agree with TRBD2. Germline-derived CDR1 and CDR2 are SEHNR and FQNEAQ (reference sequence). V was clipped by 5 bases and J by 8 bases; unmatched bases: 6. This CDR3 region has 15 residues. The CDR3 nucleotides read TGTGCCAGCAGCCCGGGGACTAGCGGGAGTGGTACGCAGTATTTT. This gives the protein CASSPGTSGSGTQYF.

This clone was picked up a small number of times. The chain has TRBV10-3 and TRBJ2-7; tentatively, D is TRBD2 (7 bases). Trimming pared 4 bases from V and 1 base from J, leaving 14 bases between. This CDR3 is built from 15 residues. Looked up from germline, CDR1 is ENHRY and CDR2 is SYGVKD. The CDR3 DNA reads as TGTGCCATCAGTGCCCGGGGGGCGGAATCCTACGAGCAGTACTTC. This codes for CAISARGAESYEQYF.

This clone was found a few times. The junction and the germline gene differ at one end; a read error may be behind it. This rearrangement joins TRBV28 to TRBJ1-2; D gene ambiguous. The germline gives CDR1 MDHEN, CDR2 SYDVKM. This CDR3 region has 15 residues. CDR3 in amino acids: CASSLTLTINYGYTF. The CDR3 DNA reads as TGTGCCAGCAGTCTTACCTTAACCATTAACTATGGCTATACCTTC.

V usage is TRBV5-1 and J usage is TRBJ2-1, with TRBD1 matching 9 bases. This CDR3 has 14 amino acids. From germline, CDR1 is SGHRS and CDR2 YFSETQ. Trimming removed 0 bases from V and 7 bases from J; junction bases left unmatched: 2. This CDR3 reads CASSLAGQGNEQFF. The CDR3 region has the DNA TGCGCCAGCAGCTTGGCGGGACAGGGAAATGAGCAGTTCTTC. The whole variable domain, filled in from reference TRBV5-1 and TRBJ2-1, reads KAGVTQTPRYLIKTRGQQVTLSCSPISGHRSVSWYQQTPGQGLQFLFEYFSETQRNKGNFPGRFSGRQFSNSRSEMNVSTLELGDSALYLCASSLAGQGNEQFFGPGTRLTVL.

CDR3 coding DNA: TGTGCCAGCTGGGACAACTACAATGAGCAGTTCTTC. Amino acid sequence: CASWDNYNEQFF. The chain has TRBV2 and TRBJ2-1; weak D call: TRBD1 (6 bases). This CDR3 contains 12 residues. V was pared by 8 bases and J by 3 bases, with 8 bases between. The germline CDR1 and CDR2 sequences are SNHLY and FYNNEI.

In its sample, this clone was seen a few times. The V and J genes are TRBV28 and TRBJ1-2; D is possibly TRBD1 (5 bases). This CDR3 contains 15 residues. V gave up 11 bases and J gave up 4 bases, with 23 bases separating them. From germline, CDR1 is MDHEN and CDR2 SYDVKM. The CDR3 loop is CAAGSGRQKSYGYTF. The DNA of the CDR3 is TGTGCCGCCGGCTCAGGGCGGCAGAAAAGCTATGGCTACACCTTC.

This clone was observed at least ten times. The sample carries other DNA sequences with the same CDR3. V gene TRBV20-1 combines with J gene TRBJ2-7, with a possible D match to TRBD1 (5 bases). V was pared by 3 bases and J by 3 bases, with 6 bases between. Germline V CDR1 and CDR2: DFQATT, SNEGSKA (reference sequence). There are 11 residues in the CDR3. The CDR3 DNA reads TGCAGTGCTAGGGACAACTACGAGCAGTACTTC. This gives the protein CSARDNYEQYF.

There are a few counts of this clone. The CDR3 nucleotides read TGTGCCAGCAGCGTAGGCGGGAGTGGCACAGATACGCAGTATTTT. Translating it yields CASSVGGSGTDTQYF. The chain joins TRBV9 to TRBJ2-3; TRBD2 matches 7 bases. The CDR3 consists of 15 residues. Germline V lookup: CDR1 SGDLS, CDR2 YYNGEE. V lost 0 bases, J lost 1 base, and 2 bases stayed unmatched.

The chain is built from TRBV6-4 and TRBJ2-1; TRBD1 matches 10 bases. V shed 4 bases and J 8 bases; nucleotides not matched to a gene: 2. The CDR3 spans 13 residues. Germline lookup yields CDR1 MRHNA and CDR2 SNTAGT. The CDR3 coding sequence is TGTGCCAGCAGTGGACAGGGGGCGCATGAGCAGTTCTTC. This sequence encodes CASSGQGAHEQFF.